The clone carrying this TCR beta chain was counted at least ten times. As yet, its antigen is unknown. The CDR3 runs 14 residues. CDR1 and CDR2 from the germline V gene are SGHRS and YFSETQ. V lost 2 bases to trimming and J lost 3 bases, with 12 bases between them. Deep-level running was used for the assay. TCRdb's table, derived via immunoSEQ multiplex PCR, lists solely in-frame clones and lacks some. The sample holds about 1.1 million clones, 60% to 80% seen once. The data are from a study of shared clonotypes between healthy human individuals. Notes on the study in general: Inspection by rarefaction showed sorted-subset sequencing to be incomplete despite large depth.

The sequenced sample consisted of memory CD4+ T cells from PBMCs. Subset specified: CD45RA-negative fraction. V is TRBV5-1 and J is TRBJ2-7; D is possibly TRBD2 (5 bases). This receptor was identified in a young man in good health. Some clones in this sample may be carry-over from other donors' samples. Here the CDR3 DNA reads TGCGCCAGCAGCTTAAGCGGACCAAACTACGAGCAGTACTTC. It yields the protein CASSLSGPNYEQYF.